This paragraph reports one T cell receptor (beta chain). Its antigen is still unknown. These data come from a study of T cell repertoires in ileal Crohn's disease. Study at large: All patients had surgery for stricturing (about 60%) or penetrating (around 40%) disease. M6 samples are neoterminal ileum biopsies from postoperative colonoscopy. Points from the study as a whole: Postoperative endoscopy occurred within one year, median about 7 months.

Time point indicated: neoterminal ileum biopsy at postoperative endoscopy, about 6 months after surgery. TCRdb's table, derived via immunoSEQ multiplex PCR, lists solely in-frame clones and lacks some. The sample yields roughly 5,000 clones, 55% to 70% seen once. Germline V gene lookup returns CDR1 KGHSH and CDR2 LQKENI. The CDR3 extends over 13 amino acids. Trimming pared 3 bases from V and 8 bases from J, leaving 13 bases between. The gene calls are TRBV18 and TRBJ1-1, with no clear D. This TCR was recovered from an adult with Crohn's disease. The sequencing sample was made of ileal tissue. The CDR3 sequence: CASSPETSQEAFF. Written as DNA, the CDR3 is TGTGCCAGCTCACCCGAGACTTCCCAAGAAGCTTTCTTT.